Shown below are 25 T cell receptor beta chains from a single sample sequenced in a study of shared T cell receptors in the human thymus. The method was immunoSEQ multiplex PCR; TCRdb's version includes in-frame clones alone and lacks a portion of them. The table includes approximately 730,000 clones, roughly 88% detected once. The same data also went into a second study, on human thymus T cells.

Sequenced material: thymocytes. The receptors stem from a girl younger than two with a congenital heart defect.

CDR3 bases: TGTGCCAGCAGAAAACTGGACAGGGGCGCCGGGGAGCTGTTTTTT. Translation gives CASRKLDRGAGELFF. The chain links TRBV6-5 to TRBJ2-2; 9 nucleotides align to TRBD1. The CDR3 loop spans 15 amino acids. Trimming removed 6 bases from V and 6 bases from J; junction bases left unmatched: 8. Germline V gives CDR1 MNHEY, CDR2 SVGAGI.

V is TRBV19 and J is TRBJ2-1; 13 bases are shared with TRBD2. CDR3 length equals 18 residues. Germline CDR1 is LNHDA and CDR2 is SQIVND (reference sequence). J lost 4 bases, V lost 6 bases, and 12 bases had no gene match. In nucleotides, the CDR3 is TGTGCCAGTAGCGACGGACTAGCGGGGGAGGGGGAATACAATGAGCAGTTCTTC. This sequence encodes CASSDGLAGEGEYNEQFF.

This sequence joins TRBV18 and TRBJ2-1, with a tentative D call TRBD2 (6 bases). Germline CDR1 reads KGHSH; CDR2 reads LQKENI. With 0 bases removed from V and 0 bases from J, the gap between germline ends came to 12 bases. CDR3 length: 17 residues. This CDR3 is CASSPPPWEASYNEQFF. CDR3 nucleotides: TGTGCCAGCTCACCACCCCCCTGGGAGGCCTCCTACAATGAGCAGTTCTTC.

This chain connects TRBV9 to TRBJ2-3; 7 nucleotides agree with TRBD2. Germline V gene lookup returns CDR1 SGDLS and CDR2 YYNGEE. The CDR3 covers 14 residues. Losses at the gene ends were 6 bases for V and 0 bases for J; bases not matched to a gene: 4. The CDR3 is CASMGGLSTDTQYF. The CDR3 nucleotides read TGTGCCAGCATGGGGGGGTTAAGCACAGATACGCAGTATTTT.

The V gene is TRBV7-2, the J gene TRBJ1-2; D remains unclear. The CDR3 consists of 11 residues. Looked up from germline, CDR1 is SGHTA and CDR2 is FQGNSA. The V and J ends lost 5 bases and 6 bases respectively, with 7 bases between them. The CDR3 DNA reads as TGTGCCAGCAGCCCCGGTGATGGCTACACCTTC. Protein: CASSPGDGYTF.

This clone has a single count. The rearrangement joins TRBV29-1 to TRBJ1-3, with 11 bases that match TRBD1. The CDR3 consists of 18 residues. The germline gives CDR1 SQVTM, CDR2 ANQGSEA. Unmatched junction bases numbered 18, after V lost 8 bases and J lost 3 bases. The CDR3, as DNA: TGCAGCTCAAAAATGGGGGACAGGGGGGTTGTTCATGGAAACACCATATATTTT. This sequence encodes CSSKMGDRGVVHGNTIYF. The full variable domain, completed using reference TRBV29-1 and TRBJ1-3, is SAVISQKPSRDICQRGTSLTIQCQVDSQVTMMFWYRQQPGQSLTLIATANQGSEATYESGFVIDKFPISRPNLTFSTLTVSNMSPEDSSIYLCSSKMGDRGVVHGNTIYFGEGSWLTVV.

This chain joins TRBV7-9 and TRBJ1-5; the D gene is possibly TRBD1 (6 bases). The V and J ends lost 1 base and 0 bases respectively, with 10 bases between them. Looked up from germline, CDR1 is SEHNR and CDR2 is FQNEAQ (reference sequence). This CDR3 is built from 16 residues. The CDR3, as DNA: TGTGCCAGCAGCTTAGAGACAGGCCCTAGCAATCAGCCCCAGCATTTT. Protein: CASSLETGPSNQPQHF.

A few counts support this clone. The genes are TRBV27 and TRBJ2-3; TRBD2 matches 12 bases. Germline CDR1 reads MNHEY; CDR2 reads SMNVEV (reference sequence). The CDR3 spans 19 residues. V was pared by 4 bases and J by 0 bases, with 11 bases of the junction left unmatched. This chain's CDR3 is CASSWGALAGGASTDTQYF. The CDR3 DNA follows: TGTGCCAGCAGTTGGGGGGCCCTAGCGGGGGGGGCTAGCACAGATACGCAGTATTTT.

As DNA, the CDR3 is TGTGCCAGTAGTATAGGTTTGGCAGGGAAACGTCAGCCCCAGCATTTT. It translates to CASSIGLAGKRQPQHF. The V and J genes are TRBV19 and TRBJ1-5, with D possibly being TRBD1 (5 bases). The germline V gene has CDR1 LNHDA and CDR2 SQIVND (reference sequence). V lost 1 base, J lost 6 bases, and 16 bases lay in between. The CDR3 is made up of 16 amino acids.

V usage is TRBV2 and J usage is TRBJ2-3, with 10 bases that match TRBD2. CDR1 is SNHLY and CDR2 is FYNNEI in the germline V gene. The CDR3 has 17 amino acids. V lost 6 bases and J lost 0; bases outside the gene matches: 9. The CDR3 DNA reads as TGTGCCAGCAGCGGGACTAGCGAGGAAGCTAGCACAGATACGCAGTATTTT. It translates to CASSGTSEEASTDTQYF.

This clone was found once. The chain joins TRBV27 to TRBJ2-3; unclear D gene. Germline-derived CDR1 and CDR2 are MNHEY and SMNVEV (reference sequence). The V end lost 3 bases, the J end lost 2 bases, and 15 bases lay between the germline ends. This CDR3 contains 16 residues. CDR3 loop: CASSFSERESTDTQYF. The CDR3 nucleotides read TGTGCCAGCAGTTTTTCTGAGAGAGAGTCCACAGATACGCAGTATTTT.

V is TRBV28 and J is TRBJ1-3; 8 bases fit TRBD1. The CDR3 spans 13 residues. From germline, CDR1 is MDHEN and CDR2 SYDVKM. The DNA of the CDR3 is TGTTTAACAGGGGGGGGGTCTGGAAACACCATATATTTT. Translated, it gives CLTGGGSGNTIYF.

The chain has TRBV10-3 and TRBJ1-2; 7 nucleotides line up with TRBD1. This CDR3 is built from 12 residues. With 10 bases clipped from V and 7 bases from J, the junction kept 9 bases outside the gene matches. Germline assignment: CDR1 ENHRY and CDR2 SYGVKD. CDR3 protein: CASRPGGVGYTF. CDR3 DNA sequence: TGTGCCAGCCGACCAGGGGGAGTTGGCTACACCTTC.

This clone appeared a few times. The CDR3 nucleotides read TGTGCCATCAGTGAGCCCGGACAGATCCACGAGCAGTACTTC. Its protein product is CAISEPGQIHEQYF. J is TRBJ2-7 and V is TRBV10-3; D possibly corresponds to TRBD1 (6 bases). The CDR3 spans 14 residues. Trimming removed 2 bases from V and 5 bases from J, with 13 bases in between. In germline, CDR1 is ENHRY, CDR2 SYGVKD.

The gene calls are TRBV9 and TRBJ1-4; maybe TRBD1 (6 bases). From germline, CDR1 is SGDLS and CDR2 YYNGEE. Trimming stripped 3 bases from V and 7 bases from J, with 19 bases between. The CDR3 has 16 amino acids. The CDR3 loop is CASSASQGRASEKLFF. The CDR3 region has the DNA TGTGCCAGCAGCGCCAGCCAGGGGAGGGCAAGTGAAAAACTGTTTTTT.

The rearrangement links TRBV7-9 to TRBJ1-4; D is unclear. V was shortened by 5 bases and J by 8 bases, with 12 bases between the two germline ends. Germline assignment: CDR1 SEHNR and CDR2 FQNEAQ (reference sequence). The CDR3 consists of 13 residues. The DNA for the CDR3 is TGTGCCAGCAGCCCCAGGAGGTTGGAAAAACTGTTTTTT. Translated, it gives CASSPRRLEKLFF.

The V gene is TRBV4-1, the J gene TRBJ1-3, with D unclear. Between the trimmed V and J ends, which lost 1 base and 0 bases, there was a span of 16 bases. This CDR3 has 18 residues. Germline loops: CDR1 MGHRA, CDR2 YSYEKL. As DNA, the CDR3 is TGCGCCAGCAGCCAAGCTCCAGTACCCACGAACTCTGGAAACACCATATATTTT. Protein product: CASSQAPVPTNSGNTIYF.

In this sample, this clone turned up once. The V and J genes are TRBV9 and TRBJ2-7; perhaps TRBD1 as D (6 bases). The ends were cut back, 5 bases at V and 5 bases at J, with 14 bases in the middle. The CDR3 has 13 amino acids. CDR1 SGDLS and CDR2 YYNGEE come from the germline V gene. CDR3 coding DNA: TGTGCCAGCAGTTATACTCACAGGGACGAGCAGTACTTC. It encodes CASSYTHRDEQYF.

The genes are TRBV6-5 and TRBJ1-2, with TRBD1 identical over 7 bases. The CDR3 extends over 12 amino acids. CDR1 is MNHEY, CDR2 SVGAGI, per germline. The trim removed 8 bases at V and 2 bases at J, leaving 2 bases unmatched. The CDR3 region is CASQQGNYGYTF. The CDR3 bases are TGTGCCAGCCAACAGGGGAACTATGGCTACACCTTC.

This chain joins TRBV7-9 and TRBJ1-2, with TRBD1 matching 7 bases. CDR1 SEHNR and CDR2 FQNEAQ come from the germline V gene (reference sequence). CDR3 length: 15 amino acids. V lost 5 bases, J lost 0 bases, and 6 bases stayed unmatched. The CDR3 coding sequence is TGTGCCAGCAGCGGTGACAGGGTCCCTAACTATGGCTACACCTTC. It translates to CASSGDRVPNYGYTF.

This chain uses TRBV9 with TRBJ1-2, with 9 bases lining up with TRBD1. The CDR3 is made up of 15 amino acids. Germline-derived CDR1 and CDR2 are SGDLS and YYNGEE. V gave up 4 bases and J gave up 7 bases; unmatched junction bases: 11. CDR3 DNA: TGTGCCAGCAGCCAGTCACAGGGGGCGCCGGCTGGCTACACCTTC. Protein product: CASSQSQGAPAGYTF.

The chain has TRBV2 and TRBJ1-1; D ambiguous. The CDR3 length is 12 residues. Germline V gene data show CDR1 as SNHLY and CDR2 as FYNNEI. Deletions cut 7 bases from V and 3 bases from J, with 9 bases between. CDR3 DNA: TGTGCCAGCATGGGGAGGCACACTGAAGCTTTCTTT. This encodes CASMGRHTEAFF.

This clone appeared a single time. CDR3 DNA sequence: TGTGCCACCAGGGCCCCCCCAAACTATGGCTACACCTTC. The encoded protein is CATRAPPNYGYTF. This chain joins TRBV6-1 and TRBJ1-2, with D tentatively TRBD1 (5 bases). Germline assignment: CDR1 MNHNS and CDR2 SASEGT. The V end was cut by 10 bases, the J end by 2 bases, with 14 bases between. The CDR3 contains 13 residues.

This clone was counted a few times. The chain carries TRBV27 and TRBJ1-2; D perhaps matches TRBD1 (5 bases). The CDR3 has 20 residues. The V gene's germline CDR1 is MNHEY and CDR2 SMNVEV (reference sequence). Trimming left V 3 bases short and J 4 bases short, with 30 bases between. The CDR3 DNA reads TGTGCCAGCAGTTTCAGGCAGCGACAGTCACAAATCCCCCACTTCTATGGCTACACCTTC. Amino acid sequence: CASSFRQRQSQIPHFYGYTF.

This rearrangement joins TRBV12-5 to TRBJ1-3, with D uncertain. CDR1 and CDR2 from the germline V gene are LGHNT and FRNRAP. This CDR3 has 17 residues. Trimming removed 1 base at V and 0 bases at J, with 13 bases between. The DNA of the CDR3 is TGTGCTAGTGGTTTGGACCCAAGAGGGAACTCTGGAAACACCATATATTTT. It codes for CASGLDPRGNSGNTIYF.